One sample yielded the 14 T cell receptor beta chains listed below, sequenced in a study of human T cells and chemical hapten exposure. One entry per CDR3 protein results from TCRdb running MiXCR on the RACE reads. The profile shows nearly 350,000 distinct CDR3 sequences, around 7% of them singletons. Time point of the sample: patch test 1, 2 weeks after DPC sensitization. Treatment defined: therapeutic diphenylcyclopropenone sensitization with weekly scalp DPC. Specimen: whole blood, collected in connection with sensitization to the hapten diphenylcyclopropenone (DPC). The receptors here all came from a woman aged 18-35 years with alopecia areata. Some clones in this sample may be carry-over from other donors' samples.

The genes are TRBV12-3 or TRBV12-4 and TRBJ2-3; D unresolved. The CDR3 contains 11 residues. V dropped 8 bases and J dropped 6 bases, with 9 bases sitting between them. CDR3 loop: CASLVGDTQYF. In nucleotides, the CDR3 is TGTGCCAGCCTCGTGGGGGATACGCAGTATTTT.

A few counts support this clonotype. The rearrangement uses TRBV12-3 or TRBV12-4 and TRBJ2-3; the match to TRBD2 covers 13 bases. V shed 6 bases and J 1 base; nucleotides not matched to a gene: 10. The CDR3 totals 18 residues. The CDR3 DNA reads TGTGCCAGCAGCCCTACTAGCGGGGGGGCTGGGGGCACAGATACGCAGTATTTT. Protein product: CASSPTSGGAGGTDTQYF.

V gene TRBV5-1 combines with J gene TRBJ1-2; 9 bases line up with TRBD1. With V trimmed by 9 bases and J by 7 bases, 10 bases remained unmatched. The CDR3 is 13 amino acids. Looked up from germline, CDR1 is SGHRS and CDR2 is YFSETQ. CDR3 DNA: TGCGCCACCGGAACAGGGGGCGGAGGTGGCTACACCTTC. Encoded protein: CATGTGGGGGYTF.

This rearrangement joins TRBV12-3 or TRBV12-4 to TRBJ1-2, with TRBD1 matching over 7 bases. J lost 2 bases, V lost 3 bases, and 3 bases had no gene match. This CDR3 contains 14 residues. CDR3: CASSFAGQNYGYTF. In DNA form, the CDR3 reads TGTGCCAGCAGTTTCGCGGGACAGAACTATGGCTACACCTTC.

DNA of the CDR3: TGTGCCAGCAGTTACTCGTCCTACAGCAGCCCGGGAGGGGCCCTCCACTTT. Translation gives CASSYSSYSSPGGALHF. V is TRBV6-6 and J is TRBJ1-6, with a tentative D call TRBD1 (5 bases). From germline, CDR1 is MNHNY and CDR2 SVGAGI (reference sequence). The CDR3 runs 17 residues. Deletions cut 0 bases from V and 14 bases from J, with 23 bases between.

The sample holds many counts of this clonotype. The genes are TRBV6-5 and TRBJ1-6; D remains ambiguous. CDR3 size: 13 residues. Trimming removed 2 bases from V and 5 bases from J, with 4 bases in between. The germline V gene has CDR1 MNHEY and CDR2 SVGAGI. CDR3 residues: CASSYRHNSPLHF. The CDR3, as DNA: TGTGCCAGCAGTTACAGGCATAATTCACCCCTCCACTTT.

The chain combines TRBV24-1 with TRBJ2-1, with D perhaps TRBD1 or TRBD2 (5 bases each). Germline CDR1 reads KGHDR; CDR2 reads SFDVKD. The CDR3 is 17 amino acids. Trimming shortened V by 5 bases and J by 7 bases, and 23 bases separated the two germline ends. CDR3 nucleotides: TGTGCCACCAGTGGGTCAACAACCTTTAAGGGGAGAAATGAGCAGTTCTTC. This encodes CATSGSTTFKGRNEQFF.

This clonotype came up a few times. The chain employs TRBV12-3 or TRBV12-4 and TRBJ1-2; D is undetermined. The CDR3 sequence is 15 residues long. V was cut by 6 bases and J by 5 bases, with 19 bases left in between. In DNA form, the CDR3 reads TGTGCCAGCAGCTACGGCCTGGGAGGCATTTATGGCTACACCTTC. Amino acid sequence: CASSYGLGGIYGYTF.

This clonotype was picked up many times. The CDR3 nucleotides are TGTGCCAGCAGCTTCGGGGGGCCAGAGAATGAGCAGTTCTTC. It yields the protein CASSFGGPENEQFF. The V and J genes are TRBV7-3 and TRBJ2-1, with a tentative D call TRBD2 (7 bases). Germline values: CDR1 SGHTA, CDR2 FQGTGA. The CDR3 sequence is 14 residues long. V lost 3 bases and J lost 7, with 13 bases in between.

There are a few counts of this clonotype. The J gene is TRBJ1-2, the V gene TRBV5-1; D gene ambiguous. The CDR3 loop spans 13 amino acids. V gave up 4 bases and J gave up 0 bases, with 7 bases separating them. CDR1 and CDR2 (germline): SGHRS, YFSETQ. This CDR3 is CASSEVSNYGYTF. The DNA of the CDR3 is TGCGCCAGCAGCGAAGTTTCTAACTATGGCTACACCTTC.

This clonotype was counted a few times. The genes are TRBV19 and TRBJ1-1, with D perhaps matching TRBD1 (6 bases). V was clipped by 8 bases and J by 5 bases, with 21 bases between them. The CDR3 runs 15 residues. CDR1 is LNHDA and CDR2 is SQIVND in the germline V gene (reference sequence). This CDR3 is CASGGTRISVTEAFF. Written as DNA, the CDR3 is TGTGCCAGTGGCGGGACACGCATTTCAGTGACTGAAGCTTTCTTT.

This clonotype has a count of ten or more. The V call is TRBV15, the J call TRBJ2-1, with 7 bases matching TRBD1. The germline CDR1 and CDR2 sequences are LNHNV and YYDKDF (reference sequence). CDR3 length: 14 amino acids. The V and J ends lost 7 bases and 0 bases, in that order; junction bases with no gene match: 3. DNA of the CDR3: TGTGCCACCAACAGGGGTGGCTCCTACAATGAGCAGTTCTTC. Protein product: CATNRGGSYNEQFF.

This clonotype occurred many times. This chain links TRBV6-1 with TRBJ2-7, with a weak D call TRBD2 (5 bases). Deletions cut 4 bases from V and 2 bases from J, with 12 bases between. This CDR3 is 14 amino acids long. Germline-derived CDR1 and CDR2 are MNHNS and SASEGT. CDR3: CASSVDPGTYEQYF. The CDR3 region has the DNA TGTGCCAGCAGTGTAGACCCCGGGACCTACGAGCAGTACTTC.

The sample holds a few counts of this clonotype. The chain combines TRBV27 with TRBJ2-2; 10 positions match TRBD2. The germline CDR1 and CDR2 sequences are MNHEY and SMNVEV (reference sequence). The V and J ends lost 6 bases and 1 base, in that order; junction bases with no gene match: 2. CDR3 length: 15 residues. CDR3 nucleotides: TGTGCCAGCAGAGGACTAGCGGAGAACACCGGGGAGCTGTTTTTT. It is translated as CASRGLAENTGELFF.